This T cell receptor (beta chain) was identified in a study of technical replicates of blood from several donors. CDR1 is SNHLY and CDR2 is FYNNEI in the germline V gene. V was shortened by 5 bases and J by 2 bases, with 4 bases between the two germline ends. CDR3 length equals 12 residues. Assay: immunoSEQ multiplex PCR; the TCRdb copy retains only in-frame clones and omits some. The data contain roughly 59,000 clones, approximately 86% of them singletons. This chain uses TRBV2 with TRBJ2-1; D not resolved. The material sequenced was PBMCs. This TCR derives from a human donor in good health. Some clones in this sample may be carry-over from other donors' samples. The CDR3 DNA reads TGTGCCAGCAGTTCTACCTACAATGAGCAGTTCTTC. Protein sequence: CASSSTYNEQFF. The whole variable domain, filled in from reference TRBV2 and TRBJ2-1, reads EPEVTQTPSHQVTQMGQEVILRCVPISNHLYFYWYRQILGQKVEFLVSFYNNEISEKSEIFDDQFSVERPDGSNFTLKIRSTKLEDSAMYFCASSSTYNEQFFGPGTRLTVL.